Here is one TCR beta chain with its context. The sample originates from a study of blood T cell repertoires in COVID-19. Generated by immunoSEQ multiplex PCR, the TCRdb table keeps only in-frame clones and is missing some. The sample carries about 73,000 clones, about nine tenths recorded once. This CDR3 is 12 amino acids long. V lost 2 bases and J lost 6, with 8 bases in between. The germline V gene encodes CDR1 KGHSH and CDR2 LQKENI. This receptor was identified in a young woman with acute or convalescent COVID-19. Sequencing input: peripheral blood. This chain connects TRBV18 to TRBJ2-7; possible D gene TRBD1, 5 bases. The CDR3 sequence: CASSPSRGEQYF. The DNA of the CDR3 is TGTGCCAGCTCACCAAGTAGGGGCGAGCAGTACTTC.